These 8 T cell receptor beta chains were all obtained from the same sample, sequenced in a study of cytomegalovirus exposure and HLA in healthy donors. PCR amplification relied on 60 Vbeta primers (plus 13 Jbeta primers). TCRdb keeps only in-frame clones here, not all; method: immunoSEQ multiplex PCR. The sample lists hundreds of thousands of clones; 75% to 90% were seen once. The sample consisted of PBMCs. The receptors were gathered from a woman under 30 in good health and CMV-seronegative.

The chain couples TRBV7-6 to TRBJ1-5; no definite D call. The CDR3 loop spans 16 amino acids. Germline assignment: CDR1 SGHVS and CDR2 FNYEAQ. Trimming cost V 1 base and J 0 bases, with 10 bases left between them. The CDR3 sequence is CASSLGRAYSNQPQHF. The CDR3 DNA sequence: TGTGCCAGCAGCTTAGGGAGGGCTTATAGCAATCAGCCCCAGCATTTT.

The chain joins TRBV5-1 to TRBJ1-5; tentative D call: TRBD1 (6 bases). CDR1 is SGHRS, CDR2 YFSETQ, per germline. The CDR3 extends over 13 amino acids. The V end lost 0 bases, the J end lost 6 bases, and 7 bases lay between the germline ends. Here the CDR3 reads CASSLEGGQPQHF. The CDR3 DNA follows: TGCGCCAGCAGCTTGGAAGGGGGTCAGCCCCAGCATTTT.

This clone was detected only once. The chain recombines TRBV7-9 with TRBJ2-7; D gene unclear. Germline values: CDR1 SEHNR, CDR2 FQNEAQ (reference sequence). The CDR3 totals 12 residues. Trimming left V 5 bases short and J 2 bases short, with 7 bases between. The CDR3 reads CASSNSPYEQYF. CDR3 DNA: TGTGCCAGCAGCAACTCCCCCTACGAGCAGTACTTC.

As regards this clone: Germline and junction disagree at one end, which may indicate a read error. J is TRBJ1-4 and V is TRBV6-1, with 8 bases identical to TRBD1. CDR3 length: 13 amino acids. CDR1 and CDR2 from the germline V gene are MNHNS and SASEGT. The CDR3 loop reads CASSEQAGGGELF. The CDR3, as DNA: TGTGCCAGCAGTGAACAGGCAGGGGGCGGTGAGCTTTTT.

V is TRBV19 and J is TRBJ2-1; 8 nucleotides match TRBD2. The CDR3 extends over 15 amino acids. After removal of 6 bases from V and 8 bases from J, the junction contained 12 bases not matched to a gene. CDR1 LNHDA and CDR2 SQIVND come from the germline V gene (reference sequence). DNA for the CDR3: TGTGCCAGTAGCCGGGCCGGGGGGGGCGGAGATGAGCAGTTCTTC. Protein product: CASSRAGGGGDEQFF.

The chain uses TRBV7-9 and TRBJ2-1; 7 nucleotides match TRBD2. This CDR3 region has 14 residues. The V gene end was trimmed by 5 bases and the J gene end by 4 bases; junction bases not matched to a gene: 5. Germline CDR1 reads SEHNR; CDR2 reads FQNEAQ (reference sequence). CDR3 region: CASSPGLVYNEQFF. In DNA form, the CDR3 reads TGTGCCAGCAGCCCTGGACTAGTTTACAATGAGCAGTTCTTC.

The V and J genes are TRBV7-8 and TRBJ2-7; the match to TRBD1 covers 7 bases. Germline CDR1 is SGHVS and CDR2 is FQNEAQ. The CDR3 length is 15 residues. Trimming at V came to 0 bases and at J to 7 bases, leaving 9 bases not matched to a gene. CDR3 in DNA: TGTGCCAGCAGCTTAGCGAGCGAGGGGGCTCAGGAGCAGTACTTC. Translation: CASSLASEGAQEQYF.

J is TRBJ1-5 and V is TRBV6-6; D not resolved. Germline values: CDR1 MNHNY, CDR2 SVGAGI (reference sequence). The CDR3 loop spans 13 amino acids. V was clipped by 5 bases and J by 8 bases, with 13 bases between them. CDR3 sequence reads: CASSADGGEPQHF. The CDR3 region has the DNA TGTGCCAGCAGTGCGGACGGCGGGGAGCCCCAGCATTTT.